This T cell receptor (beta chain) appears in the sequencing data of a study of Tregs in tolerant kidney transplant recipients. The table came from immunoSEQ multiplex PCR; TCRdb's copy has only in-frame clones and leaves some out. The sample holds 46,000 or so clones; more than 80% are singletons and the top ten take around 0.67%. The CDR3 length is 13 residues. Trimming removed 8 bases at V and 4 bases at J, with 17 bases between. Germline CDR1 SQVTM, CDR2 ANQGSEA. This chain connects TRBV29-1 to TRBJ1-1; tentative D call: TRBD1 (6 bases). The TCR originated in a human donor in good health. The sequencing sample was made of Tregs from blood. In DNA form, the CDR3 reads TGCAGCTCCCGATTACAGGGTTCCACTGAAGCTTTCTTT. It is translated as CSSRLQGSTEAFF.